Shown below are 10 T cell receptor beta chains from a single sample sequenced in a study of HIV-infected patients and healthy controls. Alpha and beta constant-region primers primed reverse transcription of around 540 ng RNA. Each of the alpha and beta chains got its own library through chain-specific third strand synthesis with indices. TCRdb used MiXCR to reprocess the 5' RACE reads, holding one entry per CDR3 protein. The sample comprises almost 25,000 distinct CDR3 sequences, roughly 8.7% of which are singletons, and around 4.1% rests with the top ten. No cell fractionation was done, so the repertoire covers all unsorted peripheral blood T cells. Sequenced: blood. These receptor sequences come from an adult in good health.

At least ten counts were recorded for this clonotype. The CDR3 reads CASTLQGSFVEQYF. The CDR3 DNA sequence: TGTGCCAGCACCTTACAGGGGAGCTTTGTGGAGCAGTACTTC. The chain has TRBV6-1 and TRBJ2-7; TRBD1 matches 7 bases. J lost 7 bases, V lost 7 bases, and 13 bases had no gene match. There are 14 residues in the CDR3. From germline, CDR1 is MNHNS and CDR2 SASEGT.

This clonotype showed up just a few times. The chain couples TRBV20-1 to TRBJ2-3; TRBD1 matches at 7 bases. After removal of 4 bases from V and 4 bases from J, the junction contained 8 bases not matched to a gene. Germline CDR1 reads DFQATT; CDR2 reads SNEGSKA (reference sequence). This CDR3 comprises 14 residues. CDR3 residues: CSATRFGTADTQYF. DNA for the CDR3: TGCAGTGCTACTAGGTTCGGGACAGCAGATACGCAGTATTTT.

In this sample, this clonotype turned up a few times. V gene TRBV19 combines with J gene TRBJ2-3; D may be TRBD1 (5 bases). The CDR3 has 16 residues. Germline CDR1 is LNHDA and CDR2 is SQIVND (reference sequence). With 3 bases removed from V and 2 bases from J, the gap between germline ends came to 15 bases. CDR3 DNA sequence: TGTGCCAGTAGTATGATGCAGGGCCGCATCACAGATACGCAGTATTTT. It is translated as CASSMMQGRITDTQYF.

This clonotype was found many times. The chain employs TRBV5-1 and TRBJ1-2; D might be TRBD1 (5 bases). V gave up 2 bases and J gave up 8 bases, with 13 bases separating them. The CDR3 consists of 13 residues. Per the germline V gene, CDR1 is SGHRS and CDR2 is YFSETQ. CDR3 nucleotide sequence: TGCGCCAGCAGCTTAAGAGGGGAAAACGGCTACACCTTC. It yields the protein CASSLRGENGYTF.

This clonotype came up many times. The gene calls are TRBV14 and TRBJ1-2; D gene ambiguous. The V gene's germline CDR1 is SGHDN and CDR2 FVKESK. The CDR3 sequence is 13 residues long. Trimming removed 3 bases at V and 1 base at J, with 6 bases between. The CDR3, as DNA: TGTGCCAGCAGCCAGGGGATTAACTATGGCTACACCTTC. Residues: CASSQGINYGYTF.

This clonotype was recorded at least ten times. This rearrangement joins TRBV5-4 to TRBJ2-7; TRBD1 matches 11 bases. After removal of 9 bases from V and 3 bases from J, the junction contained 8 bases not matched to a gene. CDR3 length: 14 residues. The germline V gene has CDR1 SGHNT and CDR2 YYREEE (reference sequence). The CDR3: CATTSGTGGYEQYF. Here the CDR3 DNA reads TGTGCCACCACCTCCGGGACAGGGGGCTACGAGCAGTACTTC.

The table lists this clonotype with many counts. V usage is TRBV29-1 and J usage is TRBJ2-5; D call uncertain. CDR1 SQVTM and CDR2 ANQGSEA come from the germline V gene. CDR3 length: 12 amino acids. V was shortened by 1 base and J by 3 bases, with 6 bases between the two germline ends. The CDR3 DNA reads as TGCAGCGTTGAAGGGCAGAAAGAGACCCAGTACTTC. It specifies CSVEGQKETQYF.

This clonotype was observed many times. The chain employs TRBV20-1 and TRBJ2-7; 11 nucleotides agree with TRBD1. CDR3 size: 14 residues. Trimming took 0 bases from V and 6 from J; bases not matched to a gene: 4. CDR1 and CDR2 from the germline V gene are DFQATT and SNEGSKA (reference sequence). CDR3 nucleotides: TGCAGTGCTAGAGATCCGGGACAGGGGGTCGAGCAGTACTTC. Protein product: CSARDPGQGVEQYF.

This clonotype was counted ten times or more. J is TRBJ1-2 and V is TRBV5-1; the match to TRBD1 covers 7 bases. Germline V lookup: CDR1 SGHRS, CDR2 YFSETQ. Unmatched junction bases numbered 10, after V lost 3 bases and J lost 5 bases. CDR3 size: 15 residues. CDR3 sequence: CASSWTGTDGYGYTF. The CDR3 DNA reads as TGCGCCAGCAGCTGGACCGGGACAGACGGGTATGGCTACACCTTC.

This clonotype was counted many times. The chain uses TRBV5-6 and TRBJ2-6; 7 nucleotides align to TRBD1. This CDR3 spans 15 amino acids. With V trimmed by 4 bases and J by 3 bases, 4 bases remained unmatched. Germline V gene lookup returns CDR1 SGHDT and CDR2 YYEEEE. CDR3 nucleotide sequence: TGTGCCAGCAGCAAAGGGGGCAATGGGGCCAACGTCCTGACTTTC. Translating gives CASSKGGNGANVLTF.